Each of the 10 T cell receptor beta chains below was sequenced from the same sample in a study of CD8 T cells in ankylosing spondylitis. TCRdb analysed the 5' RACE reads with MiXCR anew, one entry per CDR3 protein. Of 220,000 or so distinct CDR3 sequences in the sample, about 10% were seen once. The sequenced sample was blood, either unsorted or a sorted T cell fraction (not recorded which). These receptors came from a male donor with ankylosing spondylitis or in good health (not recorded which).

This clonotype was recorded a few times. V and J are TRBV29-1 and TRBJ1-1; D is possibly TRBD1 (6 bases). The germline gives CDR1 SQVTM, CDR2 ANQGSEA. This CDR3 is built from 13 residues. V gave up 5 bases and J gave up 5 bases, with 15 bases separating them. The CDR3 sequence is CSVLEGGTTEAFF. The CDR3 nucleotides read TGCAGCGTTTTGGAAGGCGGGACAACTGAAGCTTTCTTT.

The CDR3 coding sequence is TGTGCCAGCAGTTTAGGTTACGGGGGGCCCTACGAGCAGTACTTC. Translated, it gives CASSLGYGGPYEQYF. The genes are TRBV12-3 or TRBV12-4 and TRBJ2-7; D might be TRBD2 (7 bases). This CDR3 spans 15 amino acids. Trimming shortened V by 1 base and J by 2 bases, and 12 bases separated the two germline ends.

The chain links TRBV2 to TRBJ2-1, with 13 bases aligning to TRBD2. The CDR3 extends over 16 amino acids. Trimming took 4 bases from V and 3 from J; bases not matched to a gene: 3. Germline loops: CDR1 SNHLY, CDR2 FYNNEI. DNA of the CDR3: TGTGCCAGCAGTGGGACTAGCGGGGGACACTACAATGAGCAGTTCTTC. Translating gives CASSGTSGGHYNEQFF.

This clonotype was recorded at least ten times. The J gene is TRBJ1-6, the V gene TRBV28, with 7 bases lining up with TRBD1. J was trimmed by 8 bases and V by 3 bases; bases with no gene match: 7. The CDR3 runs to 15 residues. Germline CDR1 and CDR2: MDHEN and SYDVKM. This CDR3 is CASSLGTVSHSPLHF. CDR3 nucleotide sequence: TGTGCCAGCAGTTTGGGGACAGTTTCTCATTCACCCCTCCACTTT.

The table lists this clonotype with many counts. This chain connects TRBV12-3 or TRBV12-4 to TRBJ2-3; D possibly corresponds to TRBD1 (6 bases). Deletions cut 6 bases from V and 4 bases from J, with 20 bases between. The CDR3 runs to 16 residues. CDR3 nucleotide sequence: TGTGCCAGCAGGCAGAGGGGACAAATGGTGTCAGATACGCAGTATTTT. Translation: CASRQRGQMVSDTQYF.

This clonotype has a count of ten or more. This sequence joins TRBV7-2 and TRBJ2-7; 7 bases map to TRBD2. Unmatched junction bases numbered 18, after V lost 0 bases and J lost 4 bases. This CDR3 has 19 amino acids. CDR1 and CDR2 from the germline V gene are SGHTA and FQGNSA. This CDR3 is CASSLALGGFRPIEYEQYF. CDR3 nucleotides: TGTGCCAGCAGCTTAGCGCTGGGGGGGTTCAGGCCAATAGAGTACGAGCAGTACTTC.

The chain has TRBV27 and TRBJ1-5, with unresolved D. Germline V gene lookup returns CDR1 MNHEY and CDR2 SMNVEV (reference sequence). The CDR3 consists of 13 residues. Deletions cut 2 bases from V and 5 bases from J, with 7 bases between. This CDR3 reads CASSLGSHQPQHF. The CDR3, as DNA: TGTGCCAGCAGTTTAGGCTCTCATCAGCCCCAGCATTTT.

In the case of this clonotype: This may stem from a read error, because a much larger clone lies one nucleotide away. Here the CDR3 DNA reads TGCTGTGCTAGAGACCCGGGCAGGGACAACACCGGGGAGCTGTTTTTT. Its protein is CCARDPGRDNTGELFF. This chain links TRBV20-1 with TRBJ2-2, with D possibly called TRBD1 or TRBD2 (5 bases each). The V gene's germline CDR1 is DFQATT and CDR2 SNEGSKA (reference sequence). This CDR3 comprises 16 residues.

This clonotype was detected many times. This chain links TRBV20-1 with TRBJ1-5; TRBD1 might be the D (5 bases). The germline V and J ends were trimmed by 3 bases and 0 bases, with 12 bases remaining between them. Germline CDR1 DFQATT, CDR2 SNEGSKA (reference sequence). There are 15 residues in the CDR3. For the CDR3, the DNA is TGCAGTGCTAGTTTGGGCAGGGCTAGCAATCAGCCCCAGCATTTT. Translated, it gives CSASLGRASNQPQHF.

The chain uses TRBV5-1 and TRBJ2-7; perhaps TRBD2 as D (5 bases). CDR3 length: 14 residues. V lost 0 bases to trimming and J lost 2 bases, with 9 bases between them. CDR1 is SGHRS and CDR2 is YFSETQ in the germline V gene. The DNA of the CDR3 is TGCGCCAGCAGCTTGGGAGCGGATACCTACGAGCAGTACTTC. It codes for CASSLGADTYEQYF.